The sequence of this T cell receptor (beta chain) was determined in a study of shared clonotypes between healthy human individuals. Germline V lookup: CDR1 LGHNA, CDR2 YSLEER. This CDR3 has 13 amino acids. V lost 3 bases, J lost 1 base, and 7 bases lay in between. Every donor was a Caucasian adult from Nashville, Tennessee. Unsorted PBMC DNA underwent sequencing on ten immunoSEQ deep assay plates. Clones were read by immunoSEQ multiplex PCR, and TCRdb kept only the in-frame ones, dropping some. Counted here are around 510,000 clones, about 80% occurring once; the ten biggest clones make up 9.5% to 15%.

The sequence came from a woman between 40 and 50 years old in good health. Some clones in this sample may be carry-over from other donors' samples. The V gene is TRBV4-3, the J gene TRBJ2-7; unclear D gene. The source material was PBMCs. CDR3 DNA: TGCGCCAGCAGCCACAAACTTTCCTACGAGCAGTACTTC. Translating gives CASSHKLSYEQYF.